Detailed here is one T cell receptor beta chain. TCRdb reanalysed the 5' RACE reads using MiXCR and keeps one entry per CDR3 protein. Of under 100,000 distinct CDR3 sequences in the sample, approximately 8.2% were seen once. The source of the sample is a study of spatial heterogeneity in lung cancer. The time point here: sample taken at primary tumor resection. Sequencing was performed on whole RNA extracted from tumor and nontumor lung tissue, or from frozen PBMC, and the material was left unsorted. The donors comprised about 74 untreated early-stage non-small cell lung cancer patients. The germline gives CDR1 SGHTA, CDR2 FQGTGA. CDR3 length: 16 amino acids. V shed 3 bases and J 5 bases; nucleotides not matched to a gene: 6.

The rearrangement uses TRBV7-3 and TRBJ2-5; 13 positions agree with TRBD2. The sequence derives from a male donor with early-stage non-small cell lung cancer. The source was PBMCs, collected at surgery. The CDR3 DNA is TGTGCCAGCAGCTTGACTAGCGGGAGGTACTTGGAGACCCAGTACTTC. Its translation: CASSLTSGRYLETQYF.